What follows are 10 T cell receptor beta chains derived from one specimen sequenced in a study of cytomegalovirus exposure and HLA in healthy donors. Vbeta (60) and Jbeta (13) primers were used in the PCR. TCRdb keeps only in-frame clones here, not all; method: immunoSEQ multiplex PCR. Among approximately 210,000 clones listed, 70% to 80% were seen once. The source material was PBMCs. The receptors were gathered from a male donor in good health and CMV-seropositive.

The table lists this clone with a few counts. The rearrangement uses TRBV6-5 and TRBJ2-5; D gene uncertain. Germline CDR1 and CDR2: MNHEY and SVGAGI. There are 15 residues in the CDR3. Trimming stripped 2 bases from V and 2 bases from J, with 12 bases between. CDR3 nucleotides: TGTGCCAGCAGTTACGAGCTGCGCGGACAAGAGACCCAGTACTTC. It codes for CASSYELRGQETQYF.

Worth noting for this clone: The conserved phenylalanine or tryptophan normally closing the CDR3 is absent here, so this likely arose from a read error. The chain links TRBV6-5 to TRBJ2-7; maybe TRBD2 (5 bases). There are 14 residues in the CDR3. Trimming shortened V by 6 bases and J by 1 base, and 13 bases separated the two germline ends. The V gene's germline CDR1 is MNHEY and CDR2 SVGAGI. The CDR3 region is CASSPGGRSYEQYL. For the CDR3, the DNA is TGTGCCAGCAGCCCAGGAGGAAGGTCCTACGAGCAGTACCTC.

This rearrangement joins TRBV28 to TRBJ1-2, with 7 nucleotides matching TRBD1. The germline V gene encodes CDR1 MDHEN and CDR2 SYDVKM. With V trimmed by 4 bases and J by 0 bases, 5 bases remained unmatched. The CDR3 spans 15 residues. The CDR3 region is CASSSQGQPNYGYTF. The CDR3, as DNA: TGTGCCAGCAGTTCACAGGGACAGCCTAACTATGGCTACACCTTC.

The CDR3 sequence: CASSSGHLNTEAFF. CDR3 DNA sequence: TGTGCCAGCAGCTCCGGACATCTGAACACTGAAGCTTTCTTT. The rearrangement joins TRBV7-3 to TRBJ1-1, with D possibly TRBD1 on 5 matching bases. The V end was cut by 4 bases, the J end by 0 bases, with 9 bases between. Germline loops: CDR1 SGHTA, CDR2 FQGTGA. This CDR3 has 14 amino acids.

This clone was detected once. This rearrangement joins TRBV6-5 to TRBJ2-7, with 7 positions matching TRBD1. Germline values: CDR1 MNHEY, CDR2 SVGAGI. CDR3 length: 15 amino acids. Unmatched junction bases numbered 17, after V lost 6 bases and J lost 9 bases. CDR3 sequence: CASSRLGQTLGGQYF. The CDR3 DNA reads as TGTGCCAGCAGCCGATTGGGACAGACTTTAGGCGGGCAGTACTTC.

The chain couples TRBV30 to TRBJ2-7; 7 nucleotides agree with TRBD2. Germline lookup yields CDR1 GTSNPN and CDR2 SVGIG (reference sequence). The CDR3 is 13 residues long. The junction had 4 bases not matched to a gene; V was cut back by 5 bases and J by 0 bases. The CDR3 nucleotides are TGTGCCTGGCGGCGGACTAGCTCCTACGAGCAGTACTTC. It translates to CAWRRTSSYEQYF.

V gene TRBV27 combines with J gene TRBJ2-5; TRBD1 might be the D (5 bases). CDR1 MNHEY and CDR2 SMNVEV come from the germline V gene (reference sequence). V was clipped by 2 bases and J by 4 bases, with 8 bases between them. The CDR3 contains 13 residues. Here the CDR3 DNA reads TGTGCCAGCAGTTTAGGCAGGGTAGAGACCCAGTACTTC. Translating it yields CASSLGRVETQYF.

The chain has TRBV19 and TRBJ1-3; maybe TRBD1 (5 bases). The CDR3 is 13 amino acids. Trimming pared 6 bases from V and 3 bases from J, leaving 9 bases between. The germline V gene has CDR1 LNHDA and CDR2 SQIVND (reference sequence). CDR3: CASSTGFGNTIYF. DNA of the CDR3: TGTGCCAGTAGCACAGGCTTTGGAAACACCATATATTTT.

J is TRBJ2-5 and V is TRBV27; TRBD2 aligns across 11 bases. This CDR3 spans 14 amino acids. V was pared by 7 bases and J by 1 base, with 2 bases of the junction left unmatched. Germline CDR1 reads MNHEY; CDR2 reads SMNVEV (reference sequence). The CDR3 sequence: CASKLAGGQETQYF. The DNA for the CDR3 is TGTGCCAGCAAGCTAGCGGGAGGCCAAGAGACCCAGTACTTC.

The chain recombines TRBV18 with TRBJ2-7; no firm D call. V shed 2 bases and J shed 3 bases, with 8 bases lying between them. The CDR3 runs 13 residues. Germline lookup yields CDR1 KGHSH and CDR2 LQKENI. The CDR3 sequence is CASSPRPSYEQYF. Here the CDR3 DNA reads TGTGCCAGCTCACCAAGGCCTAGCTACGAGCAGTACTTC.